This TCR beta chain was profiled in a study of OX40 agonist ivuxolimab in advanced cancers. Context from the whole study: The costimulatory receptor OX40 (CD134) was targeted by ivuxolimab, a fully human IgG2 agonistic monoclonal antibody. Intravenous ivuxolimab was administered to patients every 2 weeks at six dose levels: 0.01, 0.1, 0.3, 1.5, 3 and 10 mg/kg. Of the approximately 50 patients in dose escalation, some 19 had hepatocellular carcinoma, some 15 had melanoma, 9 had renal cell carcinoma and 9 had head and neck cancer. In the dose-escalation cohort, around four fifths of patients were male, and the mean age was approximately 55 years, with a range of roughly 20 to 79. Prior anti-PD-1, anti-PD-L1 or anti-CTLA-4 therapy was permitted, and 40% to 50% of dose-escalation patients had received checkpoint inhibitors. Partial responses occurred in three dose-escalation patients, of whom one had hepatocellular carcinoma and two had cutaneous melanoma. Peripheral TCRbeta sequencing aimed to test whether ivuxolimab altered TCR sequence diversity and caused clonal T-cell expansion. The paper reports the monotherapy dose-escalation portion (N of about 50 patients) of the phase I ivuxolimab trial. The research as a whole found: After ivuxolimab, more expanded clones were found on average in CD8+ T cells than in CD4+ T cells. Low levels of normalized T-cell clonal expansion were also seen in some patients who did not respond. Partial responders in the 0.1-3.0 mg/kg groups had among the lowest normalized peripheral clonal expansion, especially among CD8+ T cells. The antigen specificity of the clonally expanded peripheral T cells was not determined. At doses of 0.1 to 3.0 mg/kg, clonal expansion of both CD4+ and CD8+ T cells in blood was seen between baseline and week 6.

The trial excluded patients who had a history of autoimmune disease or were on systemic immunosuppression. Peripheral blood for TCR sequencing was collected from all dose cohorts at baseline, on cycle 4 day 1, and on cycle 7 day 1. The samples were drawn from a first-in-human, open-label, multicenter phase I dose-escalation trial of ivuxolimab. The trial enrolled adults with locally advanced or metastatic head and neck squamous cell, hepatocellular, melanoma or renal cell carcinoma. CD4+ and CD8+ T cells were sorted separately from peripheral blood before TCR sequencing. The CDR3 starts with the cysteine, ends with the phenylalanine, and has 13 residues. The retained sequence is limited to the CDR3, 39 bases, with the frame set at the first base. V is reduced by 4 bases and J by 4 bases, leaving a spacing of 10 bases between them. CDR1 and CDR2, looked up from the germline V gene, are SNHLY and FYNNEI.

As to this clone: It has no known antigen specificity. It has no much larger one-base neighbor in the sample; base qualities were not kept.

Genomic DNA was isolated from the sorted cells so that the TCRbeta CDR3 region could be sequenced. The immunoSEQ Assay was used to sequence the TCRbeta CDR3 regions. As stored in TCRdb, this immuneACCESS dataset retains in-frame rearrangements with V and J assigned. A fraction of the clones does not appear; measured against another copy, unresolved V genes explain less than half of the discrepancy, and the remainder lacks a known reason. A total of about 69,000 clones appear in this sample, around 80% of them only once. The ten largest account for 2% to 2.5% of the sample. The receptor comes from an adult with an advanced solid tumor such as melanoma, head and neck, liver or kidney cancer. The rearrangement combines TRBV2 with TRBJ1-1; matching of 6 bases hints at TRBD1 as the D gene. The material was CD4+ or CD8+ T cells sorted from blood, obtained in a trial of the OX40 agonist ivuxolimab. The sequenced DNA: TGTGCCAGCAGTGTGGGGGGGCCCACTGAAGCTTTCTTT. Translated, this is CASSVGGPTEAFF.